The 10 T cell receptor beta chains reported below all come from one sample, sequenced in a study of T cells in Graves' hyperthyroidism and ophthalmopathy (dated by TCRdb to about 2019). Libraries were prepared through multiplex PCR. Sequencing used an Illumina HiSeq 2000. The TCR beta CDR3 regions were amplified from RNA transcripts. The TCR CDR3 was subjected to a first round of RT-PCR using the HTBI primer set and the Qiagen OneStep RT-PCR kit. In TCRdb, the public reads were trimmed at Q25 with fastp and aligned with MiXCR, with productive beta chains retained. Each CDR3 protein gets just one entry, which takes the most common genes and DNA from the rows behind it. The sample table lists hundreds of thousands of distinct CDR3 sequences, roughly a sixth of them with a count of one. The ten largest make up about 3.5% of the sample. Material: blood. The receptors here all came from a middle-aged woman with Graves' ophthalmopathy.

This clonotype was seen at least ten times. The chain couples TRBV2 to TRBJ2-7, with D unresolved. The germline V and J ends were trimmed by 8 bases and 4 bases, with 12 bases remaining between them. This CDR3 has 12 residues. Germline lookup yields CDR1 SNHLY and CDR2 FYNNEI. DNA of the CDR3: TGTGCCAGCTATCGCTCTCCTTACGAGCAGTACTTC. Amino acids: CASYRSPYEQYF.

The gene calls are TRBV27 and TRBJ2-6; D is perhaps TRBD2 (6 bases). Between the trimmed V and J ends, which lost 8 bases and 0 bases, there was a span of 20 bases. There are 18 residues in the CDR3. CDR1 is MNHEY, CDR2 SMNVEV, per germline (reference sequence). The CDR3 sequence: CASGGGPSKVSGANVLTF. CDR3 nucleotides: TGTGCCAGCGGGGGAGGACCGTCTAAAGTCTCTGGGGCCAACGTCCTGACTTTC. Full variable domain (rest looked up from reference TRBV27 and TRBJ2-6): EAQVTQNPRYLITVTGKKLTVTCSQNMNHEYMSWYRQDPGLGLRQIYYSMNVEVTDKGDVPEGYKVSRKEKRNFPLILESPSPNQTSLYFCASGGGPSKVSGANVLTFGAGSRLTVL.

The rearrangement joins TRBV19 to TRBJ1-5, with 8 bases aligning to TRBD1. The germline V gene has CDR1 LNHDA and CDR2 SQIVND (reference sequence). This CDR3 has 15 residues. V lost 6 bases and J lost 5; bases outside the gene matches: 9. CDR3 sequence reads: CASRNGTGGDQPQHF. CDR3 in DNA: TGTGCCAGTAGGAACGGGACAGGCGGGGATCAGCCCCAGCATTTT.

CDR3 sequence: CASRGQGAFDSPLHF. The CDR3 DNA reads TGTGCCAGCAGAGGACAGGGGGCTTTTGATTCACCCCTCCACTTT. The chain links TRBV12-3 or TRBV12-4 to TRBJ1-6; 11 nucleotides line up with TRBD1. CDR3 size: 15 residues. V gave up 6 bases and J gave up 8 bases; unmatched junction bases: 6.

In its sample, this clonotype was seen a few times. This chain connects TRBV7-9 to TRBJ1-1; the D gene is possibly TRBD1 (5 bases). CDR3 size: 15 residues. Trimming left V 1 base short and J 1 base short, with 10 bases between. Germline V gene data show CDR1 as SEHNR and CDR2 as FQNEAQ (reference sequence). CDR3 nucleotide sequence: TGTGCCAGCAGCTTAGGGGCAGGGCCGAACACTGAAGCTTTCTTT. Amino acids: CASSLGAGPNTEAFF.

This clonotype occurred many times. The chain uses TRBV18 and TRBJ2-3; TRBD2 agrees at 9 bases. Germline V gene sequence: CDR1 KGHSH, CDR2 LQKENI. The ends lost 2 bases at V and 4 bases at J; junction bases unmatched: 1. The CDR3 contains 14 residues. CDR3 DNA sequence: TGTGCCAGCTCACCAGGCGGGGGGGCAGATACGCAGTATTTT. Translation gives CASSPGGGADTQYF.

This clonotype appeared once. The rearrangement uses TRBV7-3 and TRBJ1-2; the match to TRBD1 covers 9 bases. This CDR3 is built from 20 residues. Trimming at V came to 7 bases and at J to 0 bases, leaving 21 bases not matched to a gene. CDR1 is SGHTA and CDR2 is FQGTGA in the germline V gene. CDR3 in DNA: TGTGCCAGCACACGACCTCCGGGACAGGGCGGCTTCAGTCCTAACTATGGCTACACCTTC. Amino acid sequence: CASTRPPGQGGFSPNYGYTF. The whole variable domain, remainder taken from reference TRBV7-3 and TRBJ1-2, is GAGVSQTPSNKVTEKGKYVELRCDPISGHTALYWYRQSLGQGPEFLIYFQGTGAADDSGLPNDRFFAVRPEGSVSTLKIQRTERGDSAVYLCASTRPPGQGGFSPNYGYTFGSGTRLTVV.

The chain uses TRBV27 and TRBJ1-6; D remains ambiguous. Per germline, CDR1 MNHEY and CDR2 SMNVEV (reference sequence). The CDR3 is 16 amino acids. V was clipped by 5 bases and J by 9 bases, with 20 bases between them. The CDR3 DNA follows: TGTGCCAGCAGTCCAATGACAATGGGGTTGGTTTCACCCCTCCACTTT. It specifies CASSPMTMGLVSPLHF.

This clonotype was observed many times. This chain joins TRBV28 and TRBJ1-5, with 7 bases that match TRBD1. Germline V gene data show CDR1 as MDHEN and CDR2 as SYDVKM. The CDR3 is 16 amino acids. J lost 6 bases, V lost 4 bases, and 12 bases had no gene match. The CDR3, as DNA: TGTGCCAGCAGTTCACCAGACAGGGATCAAAGTCAGCCCCAGCATTTT. Protein: CASSSPDRDQSQPQHF.

This clonotype came up many times. The chain couples TRBV29-1 to TRBJ2-5, with 10 bases fitting TRBD2. Trimming at V came to 1 base and at J to 5 bases, leaving 7 bases not matched to a gene. CDR3 length equals 15 residues. CDR1 SQVTM and CDR2 ANQGSEA come from the germline V gene. Here the CDR3 reads CSVEAPSGSGETQYF. DNA of the CDR3: TGCAGCGTTGAAGCCCCTAGCGGGAGTGGCGAGACCCAGTACTTC.